This T cell receptor (beta chain) was sequenced in a study of cytomegalovirus exposure and HLA in healthy donors. About the research overall: From about 180 million T cells, an earlier analysis saw roughly 110 million unique TCR beta sequences.

The CDR3 spans 13 residues. Trimming shortened V by 6 bases and J by 3 bases, and 11 bases separated the two germline ends. Germline lookup yields CDR1 MNHEY and CDR2 SMNVEV (reference sequence). Primers: 60 Vbeta forward and 13 Jbeta reverse. Clones were sequenced by immunoSEQ multiplex PCR, and TCRdb holds only the in-frame ones, with some missing. The sample shows some 65,000 clones, roughly 75% of them seen only once. Study results and caveats: Most subjects' HLA-A and HLA-B alleles were reportedly predicted from TCR beta sequences. Most TCR sequences were rare, but some public TCRs occurred in many donors. Cytomegalovirus-associated TCR beta chains were listed, numbering some 180.

As concerns this clone: What it binds is unknown.

The chain combines TRBV27 with TRBJ1-1; D gene ambiguous. The receptor was isolated from a woman aged 40 to 50 in good health and CMV-seropositive. Sequencing input: PBMCs. CDR3 sequence: CASRSNRYTEAFF. The CDR3 nucleotides are TGTGCCAGCAGGAGCAACCGTTACACTGAAGCTTTCTTT.